These 19 T cell receptor beta chains share one sample of origin, sequenced in a study of blood T cell repertoires in COVID-19. The method was immunoSEQ multiplex PCR; TCRdb's version includes in-frame clones alone and lacks a portion of them. Of some 170,000 clones listed, roughly nine tenths were seen once; the top ten hold 0.95% to 1.5%. Sample: PBMCs or T cells enriched from blood (not recorded which). These receptors all come from a human donor with acute COVID-19. The donor label of this sample is uncertain.

This chain connects TRBV27 to TRBJ1-6; no firm D call. V shed 6 bases and J shed 8 bases, with 11 bases lying between them. The CDR3 is 13 residues long. Looked up from germline, CDR1 is MNHEY and CDR2 is SMNVEV (reference sequence). For the CDR3, the DNA is TGTGCCAGCAGCTCGCTATTCTATTCACCCCTCCACTTT. Protein product: CASSSLFYSPLHF.

The V and J genes are TRBV19 and TRBJ2-2; tentatively, D is TRBD1 (5 bases). Trimming removed 3 bases at V and 2 bases at J, with 10 bases between. The CDR3 length is 15 residues. Germline assignment: CDR1 LNHDA and CDR2 SQIVND (reference sequence). This CDR3 is CASSIDRYNTGELFF. The CDR3 nucleotides read TGTGCCAGTAGTATTGACAGATACAACACCGGGGAGCTGTTTTTT.

This chain joins TRBV12-5 and TRBJ1-2; D unclear. The CDR3 has 13 amino acids. The V gene's germline CDR1 is LGHNT and CDR2 FRNRAP. V gave up 3 bases and J gave up 0 bases, with 5 bases separating them. The DNA of the CDR3 is TGTGCTAGTGGTTTTAGAGCTAACTATGGCTACACCTTC. Residues: CASGFRANYGYTF.

This chain connects TRBV30 to TRBJ1-2; 8 bases line up with TRBD1. CDR3 size: 14 residues. In germline, CDR1 is GTSNPN, CDR2 SVGIG (reference sequence). The V gene end was trimmed by 1 base and the J gene end by 4 bases; junction bases not matched to a gene: 5. The CDR3 DNA reads as TGTGCCTGGAGTGCCAGGGGGCTCGGCTATGGCTACACCTTC. Its translation is CAWSARGLGYGYTF.

The gene calls are TRBV11-2 and TRBJ2-7; 8 nucleotides agree with TRBD1. The trim removed 5 bases at V and 3 bases at J, leaving 3 bases unmatched. Germline-derived CDR1 and CDR2 are SGHAT and FQNNGV. The length of the CDR3 is 13 residues. CDR3 residues: CASSRGQGYEQYF. Here the CDR3 DNA reads TGTGCCAGCAGCCGAGGACAGGGCTACGAGCAGTACTTC.

V gene TRBV28 combines with J gene TRBJ2-5; 7 positions match TRBD1. Trimming removed 10 bases from V and 4 bases from J; junction bases left unmatched: 9. Germline lookup yields CDR1 MDHEN and CDR2 SYDVKM. The CDR3 is 13 amino acids. CDR3: CATTRQGRETQYF. In nucleotides, the CDR3 is TGTGCCACCACCCGACAGGGTAGAGAGACCCAGTACTTC.

This chain uses TRBV3-1 (or the pseudogene TRBV3-2) with TRBJ2-3, with 8 bases matching TRBD2. This CDR3 has 16 residues. V lost 4 bases to trimming and J lost 5 bases; unmatched junction nucleotides: 11. Germline CDR1 and CDR2: LGHDT and YNNKEL (reference sequence). CDR3 in amino acids: CASSLNLRGGLDTQYF. CDR3 sequence (DNA): TGTGCCAGCAGCCTCAACCTACGGGGGGGCTTAGATACGCAGTATTTT.

V usage is TRBV10-3 and J usage is TRBJ2-2, with 7 bases lining up with TRBD2. Looked up from germline, CDR1 is ENHRY and CDR2 is SYGVKD. After removal of 0 bases from V and 2 bases from J, the junction contained 6 bases not matched to a gene. This CDR3 comprises 17 residues. The CDR3 DNA is TGTGCCATCAGTGAGTCGGCTACTAGCGATAACACCGGGGAGCTGTTTTTT. Encoded protein: CAISESATSDNTGELFF.

V is TRBV11-2 and J is TRBJ2-2; possibly TRBD2 for D (6 bases). The CDR3 is 15 residues long. The V gene's germline CDR1 is SGHAT and CDR2 FQNNGV. Trimming pared 3 bases from V and 0 bases from J, leaving 8 bases between. The CDR3 sequence: CASSFSGANTGELFF. In DNA form, the CDR3 reads TGTGCCAGCAGCTTTAGCGGCGCGAACACCGGGGAGCTGTTTTTT.

CDR3: CASSQTGEAGGYTF. CDR3 coding DNA: TGCGCCAGCAGCCAGACAGGGGAGGCTGGTGGCTACACCTTC. The chain uses TRBV5-1 and TRBJ1-2, with TRBD1 identical over 8 bases. The V segment lost 4 bases and the J segment 7 bases; nucleotides outside the gene matches: 9. Germline CDR1 reads SGHRS; CDR2 reads YFSETQ. CDR3 length: 14 residues.

V and J are TRBV15 and TRBJ1-3; weak D call: TRBD1 (6 bases). Trimming pared 4 bases from V and 1 base from J, leaving 14 bases between. The CDR3 spans 16 residues. CDR1 LNHNV and CDR2 YYDKDF come from the germline V gene (reference sequence). The DNA for the CDR3 is TGTGCCACCAGCACAGGGACACAGGGTTCTGGAAACACCATATATTTT. Amino acid sequence: CATSTGTQGSGNTIYF. Full variable domain (rest looked up from reference TRBV15 and TRBJ1-3): DAMVIQNPRYQVTQFGKPVTLSCSQTLNHNVMYWYQQKSSQAPKLLFHYYDKDFNNEADTPDNFQSRRPNTSFCFLDIRSPGLGDTAMYLCATSTGTQGSGNTIYFGEGSWLTVV.

This sequence joins TRBV18 and TRBJ1-5; 8 nucleotides align to TRBD1. The CDR3 consists of 15 residues. Looked up from germline, CDR1 is KGHSH and CDR2 is LQKENI. Unmatched junction bases numbered 4, after V lost 4 bases and J lost 2 bases. The DNA for the CDR3 is TGTGCCAGCTCACTGCAGGGGGCCGGCAATCAGCCCCAGCATTTT. Translated: CASSLQGAGNQPQHF.

This clone has a single count. This chain links TRBV5-4 with TRBJ1-1, with D possibly TRBD1 on 5 matching bases. Trimming pared 0 bases from V and 4 bases from J, leaving 13 bases between. The CDR3 has 15 residues. Germline loops: CDR1 SGHNT, CDR2 YYREEE (reference sequence). CDR3 sequence reads: CASSLAPVGGTEAFF. The CDR3 DNA is TGTGCCAGCAGCTTGGCGCCGGTCGGGGGCACTGAAGCTTTCTTT.

The V gene is TRBV30, the J gene TRBJ1-2; D is undetermined. The V and J ends lost 2 bases and 10 bases respectively, with 20 bases between them. This CDR3 comprises 14 residues. CDR1 and CDR2 (germline): GTSNPN, SVGIG (reference sequence). CDR3 nucleotide sequence: TGTGCCTGGAGTTTCTGGGCCCCAAAGTCTGTCTACACCTTC. It codes for CAWSFWAPKSVYTF.

V gene TRBV29-1 combines with J gene TRBJ1-6; no clear D. CDR3 size: 12 residues. V lost 7 bases and J 4 bases, leaving 8 bases between the germline ends. Germline CDR1 is SQVTM and CDR2 is ANQGSEA. The CDR3 DNA sequence: TGCAGCGCCCGGAGTTATAATTCACCCCTCCACTTT. Its translation is CSARSYNSPLHF.

J is TRBJ2-4 and V is TRBV30; 7 nucleotides match TRBD1. The ends lost 3 bases at V and 2 bases at J; junction bases unmatched: 1. Germline V gives CDR1 GTSNPN, CDR2 SVGIG (reference sequence). The CDR3 loop spans 13 amino acids. The CDR3 sequence: CAWRGQSKNIQYF. The CDR3 DNA follows: TGTGCCTGGAGGGGACAGTCCAAAAACATTCAGTACTTC.

This chain connects TRBV5-1 to TRBJ2-7, with 10 bases fitting TRBD1. CDR1 is SGHRS, CDR2 YFSETQ, per germline. This CDR3 is built from 13 residues. Trimming cost V 5 bases and J 5 bases; bases outside gene matches: 4. CDR3 nucleotides: TGCGCCAGCAGTACCGGGACAGGGGACGAGCAGTACTTC. Its protein product is CASSTGTGDEQYF. The full variable domain, with the rest looked up from reference TRBV5-1 and TRBJ2-7, is KAGVTQTPRYLIKTRGQQVTLSCSPISGHRSVSWYQQTPGQGLQFLFEYFSETQRNKGNFPGRFSGRQFSNSRSEMNVSTLELGDSALYLCASSTGTGDEQYFGPGTRLTVT.

The chain couples TRBV6-5 to TRBJ1-4; maybe TRBD1 (5 bases). This CDR3 spans 15 amino acids. V was cut by 7 bases and J by 3 bases, with 15 bases left in between. Germline V gene lookup returns CDR1 MNHEY and CDR2 SVGAGI. The CDR3 DNA reads as TGTGCCAGCAAACCCAGGGAATTAGCTAATGAAAAACTGTTTTTT. It yields the protein CASKPRELANEKLFF.

The gene calls are TRBV27 and TRBJ1-2; 9 positions match TRBD1. V was clipped by 3 bases and J by 2 bases; unmatched bases: 7. The germline V gene has CDR1 MNHEY and CDR2 SMNVEV (reference sequence). CDR3 size: 16 residues. In DNA form, the CDR3 reads TGTGCCAGCAGTTTCATGTACAGGGGGCGGAACTATGGCTACACCTTC. It encodes CASSFMYRGRNYGYTF.